Listed here is a single TCR beta chain. In the authors' workflow: Quantification of nucleated cells was approximated via reference gene primer amplification. Clones were read by immunoSEQ multiplex PCR, and TCRdb kept only the in-frame ones, dropping some. V and J calls and clone size follow that table, whereas D and trimming were derived from the DNA. The profile covers 100,000 to 150,000 clones, with approximately 83% appearing a single time and approximately 6.6% taken by the ten largest. The data were taken from a study of blood T cell repertoires in COVID-19. Study at large: The United States, Italy and Spain were the sources of the acute and convalescent COVID-19 samples. PBMCs, B-cell-depleted T cells, or T cells provided the cDNA or gDNA that made up the material.

V lost 6 bases and J 0 bases, leaving 11 bases between the germline ends. CDR3 size: 14 residues. Per the germline V gene, CDR1 is LNHDA and CDR2 is SQIVND (reference sequence). The chain combines TRBV19 with TRBJ1-2, with D unclear. The source of this sequence is a man older than 75 with active or convalescent COVID-19. The specimen was peripheral blood. CDR3 nucleotide sequence: TGTGCCAGTAGCCGGCAGGAAACTAACTATGGCTACACCTTC. Translated, it gives CASSRQETNYGYTF.